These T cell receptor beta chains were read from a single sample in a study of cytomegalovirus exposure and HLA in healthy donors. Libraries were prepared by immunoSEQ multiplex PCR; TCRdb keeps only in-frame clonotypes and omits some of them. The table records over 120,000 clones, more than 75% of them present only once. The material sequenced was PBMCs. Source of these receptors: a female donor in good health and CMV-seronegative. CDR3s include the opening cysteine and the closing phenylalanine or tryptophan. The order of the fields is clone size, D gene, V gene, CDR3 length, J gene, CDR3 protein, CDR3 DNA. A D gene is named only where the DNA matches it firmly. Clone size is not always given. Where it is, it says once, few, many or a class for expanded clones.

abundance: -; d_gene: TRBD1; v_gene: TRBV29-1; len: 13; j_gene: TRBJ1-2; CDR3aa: CSAEGQGSYGYTF; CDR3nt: TGCAGCGCCGAAGGACAGGGCAGCTATGGCTACACCTTC
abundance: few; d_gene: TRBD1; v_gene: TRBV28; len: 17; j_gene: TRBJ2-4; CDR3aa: CASSRDSGSLAKNIQYF; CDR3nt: TGTGCCAGCAGCCGGGACAGTGGTAGTCTAGCCAAAAACATTCAGTACTTC
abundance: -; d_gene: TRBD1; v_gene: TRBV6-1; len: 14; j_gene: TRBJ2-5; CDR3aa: CASSSYRGQETQYF; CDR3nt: TGTGCCAGCAGCTCATACAGGGGGCAAGAGACCCAGTACTTC
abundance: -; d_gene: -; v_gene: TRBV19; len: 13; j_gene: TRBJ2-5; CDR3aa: CASSIEASRTQYF; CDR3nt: TGTGCCAGTAGTATAGAAGCTAGCAGGACCCAGTACTTC
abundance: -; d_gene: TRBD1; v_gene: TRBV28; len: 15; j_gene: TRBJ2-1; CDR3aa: CASTITLTGGNEQFF; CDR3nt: TGTGCCAGCACAATAACATTAACAGGGGGCAATGAGCAGTTCTTC
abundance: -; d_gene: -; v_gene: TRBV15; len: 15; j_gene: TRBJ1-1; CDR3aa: CATSRDLSNSLEAFF; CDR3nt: TGTGCCACCAGCAGAGATTTGTCTAACTCGCTTGAAGCTTTCTTT
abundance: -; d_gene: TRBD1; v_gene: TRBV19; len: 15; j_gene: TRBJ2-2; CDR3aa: CASSPSDRMARELFF; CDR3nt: TGTGCCAGTAGTCCCTCGGACAGGATGGCACGGGAGCTGTTTTTT
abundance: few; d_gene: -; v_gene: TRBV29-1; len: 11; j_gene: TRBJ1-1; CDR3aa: CSVVTYTEAFF; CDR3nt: TGCAGCGTTGTGACTTACACTGAAGCTTTCTTT
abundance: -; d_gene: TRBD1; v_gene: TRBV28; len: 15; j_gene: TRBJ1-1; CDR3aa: CASSATGAGNTEAFF; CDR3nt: TGTGCCAGCAGCGCGACAGGGGCCGGGAACACTGAAGCTTTCTTT
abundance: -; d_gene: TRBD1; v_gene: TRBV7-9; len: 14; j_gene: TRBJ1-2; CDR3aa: CASSLGQGSDGYTF; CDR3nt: TGTGCCAGCAGCTTAGGACAGGGATCAGATGGCTACACCTTC
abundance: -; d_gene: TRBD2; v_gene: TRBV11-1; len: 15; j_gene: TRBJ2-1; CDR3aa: CASSPRTSGTPEQFF; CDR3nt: TGTGCCAGCAGCCCTAGGACTAGCGGGACGCCCGAGCAGTTCTTC
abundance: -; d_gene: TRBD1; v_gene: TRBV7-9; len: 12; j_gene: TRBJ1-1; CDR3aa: CASSGRTGGGFF; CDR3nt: TGTGCCAGCAGCGGCCGGACAGGGGGAGGTTTCTTT
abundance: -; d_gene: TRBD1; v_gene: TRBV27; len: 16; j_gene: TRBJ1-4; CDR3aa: CASSRTGGSTNEKLFF; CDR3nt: TGTGCCAGCAGTCGGACAGGGGGATCAACTAATGAAAAACTGTTTTTT
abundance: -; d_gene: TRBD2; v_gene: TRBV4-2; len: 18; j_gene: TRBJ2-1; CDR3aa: CASRLEGLAGGLYNEQFF; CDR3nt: TGTGCCAGCAGGCTAGAGGGACTAGCGGGGGGACTTTACAATGAGCAGTTCTTC
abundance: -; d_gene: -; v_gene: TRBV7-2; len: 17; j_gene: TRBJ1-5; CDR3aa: CASSLTVGAPKNQPQHF; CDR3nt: TGTGCCAGCAGCTTAACAGTGGGGGCCCCGAAGAATCAGCCCCAGCATTTT
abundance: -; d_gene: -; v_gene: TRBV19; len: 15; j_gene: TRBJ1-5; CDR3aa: CASSYGGRGDQPQHF; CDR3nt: TGTGCCAGTAGTTACGGGGGGCGCGGGGATCAGCCCCAGCATTTT
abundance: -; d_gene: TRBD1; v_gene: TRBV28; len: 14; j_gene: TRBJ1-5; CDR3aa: CASSPGQLNQPQHF; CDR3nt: TGTGCCAGCAGCCCGGGACAGCTCAATCAGCCCCAGCATTTT
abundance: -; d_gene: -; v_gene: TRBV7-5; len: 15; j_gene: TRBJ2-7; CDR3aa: CVRSPAAGAFHEQYF; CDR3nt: TGTGTCAGAAGCCCCGCCGCGGGAGCCTTCCACGAGCAGTACTTC
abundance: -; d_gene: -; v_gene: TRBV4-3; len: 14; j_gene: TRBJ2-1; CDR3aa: CASSQDSLAGEQFF; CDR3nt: TGCGCCAGCAGCCAAGATTCGCTAGCCGGTGAGCAGTTCTTC
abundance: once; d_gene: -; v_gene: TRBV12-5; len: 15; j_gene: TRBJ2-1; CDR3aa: CASGPPGGNYNEQFF; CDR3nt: TGTGCTAGTGGCCCCCCGGGCGGGAACTACAATGAGCAGTTCTTC
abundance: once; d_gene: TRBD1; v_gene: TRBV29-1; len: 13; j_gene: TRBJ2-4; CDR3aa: CSAVGQTKNIQYF; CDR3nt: TGCAGCGCCGTGGGACAGACCAAAAACATTCAGTACTTC
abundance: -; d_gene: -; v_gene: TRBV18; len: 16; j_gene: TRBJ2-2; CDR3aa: CASSPTGGANTGELFF; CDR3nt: TGTGCCAGCTCACCTACAGGGGGGGCGAACACCGGGGAGCTGTTTTTT
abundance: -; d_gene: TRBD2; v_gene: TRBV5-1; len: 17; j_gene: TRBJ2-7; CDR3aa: CASSWGLAGGSGYEQYF; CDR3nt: TGCGCCAGCAGCTGGGGACTAGCGGGAGGGTCTGGCTACGAGCAGTACTTC
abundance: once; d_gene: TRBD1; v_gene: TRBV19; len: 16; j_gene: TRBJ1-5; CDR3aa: CASMGAGTGAGQPQHF; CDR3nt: TGTGCCAGTATGGGAGCCGGGACAGGGGCAGGTCAGCCCCAGCATTTT
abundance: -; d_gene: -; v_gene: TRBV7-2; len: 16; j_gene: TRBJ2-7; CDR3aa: CASSLSPGGKNYEQYF; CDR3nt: TGTGCCAGCAGCTTGTCCCCCGGGGGTAAGAACTACGAGCAGTACTTC
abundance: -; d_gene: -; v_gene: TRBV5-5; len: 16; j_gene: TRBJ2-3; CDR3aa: CASSWSGAASTDTQYF; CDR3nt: TGTGCCAGCAGTTGGTCAGGGGCGGCTAGCACAGATACGCAGTATTTT
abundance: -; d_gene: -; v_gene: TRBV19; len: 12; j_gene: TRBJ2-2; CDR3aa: CASSLQSGALFF; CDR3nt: TGTGCCAGTAGTTTACAGTCCGGTGCGCTGTTTTTT
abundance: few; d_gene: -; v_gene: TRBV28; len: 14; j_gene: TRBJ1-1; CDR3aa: CASSFAGGRTEAFF; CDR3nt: TGTGCCAGCAGTTTCGCCGGGGGTCGCACTGAAGCTTTCTTT
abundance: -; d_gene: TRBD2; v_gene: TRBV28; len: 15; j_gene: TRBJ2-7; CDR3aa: CASRVSGESSYEQYF; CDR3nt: TGTGCCAGCAGAGTTAGCGGGGAAAGCTCCTACGAGCAGTACTTC
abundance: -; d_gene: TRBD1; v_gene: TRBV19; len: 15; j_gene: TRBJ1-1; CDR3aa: CASRIGDRGNTEAFF; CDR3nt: TGTGCCAGTAGAATCGGGGACAGGGGGAACACTGAAGCTTTCTTT
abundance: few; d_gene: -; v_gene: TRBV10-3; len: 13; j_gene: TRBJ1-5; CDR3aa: CAISESPGQPQHF; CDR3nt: TGTGCCATCAGTGAGTCTCCAGGTCAGCCCCAGCATTTT
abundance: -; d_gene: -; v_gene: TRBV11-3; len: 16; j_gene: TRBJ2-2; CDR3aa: CASSPYPGGRTGELFF; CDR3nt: TGTGCCAGCAGCCCCTACCCGGGGGGCCGCACCGGGGAGCTGTTTTTT
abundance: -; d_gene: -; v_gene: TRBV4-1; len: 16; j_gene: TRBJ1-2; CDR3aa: CASSQDRRYLNYGYPF; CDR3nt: TGCGCCAGCAGCCAAGATAGGCGATACCTTAACTATGGCTACCCCTTC
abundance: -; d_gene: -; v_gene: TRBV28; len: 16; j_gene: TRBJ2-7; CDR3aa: CASSLPQGGTAYEQYF; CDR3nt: TGTGCCAGCAGTTTACCGCAGGGTGGTACGGCCTACGAGCAGTACTTC
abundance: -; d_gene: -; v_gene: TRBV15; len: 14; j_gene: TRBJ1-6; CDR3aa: CATSRVSGNSPLHF; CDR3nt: TGTGCCACCAGCAGAGTCTCGGGGAATTCACCCCTCCACTTT
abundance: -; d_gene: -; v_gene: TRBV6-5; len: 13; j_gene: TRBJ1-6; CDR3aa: CASSYGGGSPLHF; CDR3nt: TGTGCCAGCAGTTACGGGGGGGGTTCACCCCTCCACTTT
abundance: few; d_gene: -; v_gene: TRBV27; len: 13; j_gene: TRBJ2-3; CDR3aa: CASSLTRADTQYF; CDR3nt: TGTGCCAGCTCTCTTACCCGCGCAGATACGCAGTATTTT
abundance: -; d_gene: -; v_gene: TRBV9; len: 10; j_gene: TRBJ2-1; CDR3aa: CASSGSEQFF; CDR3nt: TGTGCCAGCAGCGGGAGTGAGCAGTTCTTC
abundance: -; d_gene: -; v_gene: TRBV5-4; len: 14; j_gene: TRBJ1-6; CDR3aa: CASSFSGLGSPLHF; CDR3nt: TGTGCCAGCAGCTTTTCGGGTTTAGGTTCACCCCTCCACTTT
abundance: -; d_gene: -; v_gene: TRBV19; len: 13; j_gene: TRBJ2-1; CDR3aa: CASRRGSYNEQFF; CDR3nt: TGTGCCAGCCGCCGGGGCTCCTACAATGAGCAGTTCTTC
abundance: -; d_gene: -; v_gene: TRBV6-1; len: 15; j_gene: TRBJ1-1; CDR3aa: CASRRDQVVNTEAFF; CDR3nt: TGTGCCAGCCGCAGGGATCAGGTGGTGAACACTGAAGCTTTCTTT
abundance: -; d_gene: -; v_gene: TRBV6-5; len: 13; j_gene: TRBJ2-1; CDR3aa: CASSSGTYTPGVF; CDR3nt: TGTGCCAGCAGTTCCGGGACGTACACCCCGGGGGTCTTC
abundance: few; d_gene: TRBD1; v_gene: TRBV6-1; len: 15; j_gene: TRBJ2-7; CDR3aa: CASSKGTAPRYEQYF; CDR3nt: TGTGCCAGCAGTAAGGGGACAGCCCCTCGCTACGAGCAGTACTTC
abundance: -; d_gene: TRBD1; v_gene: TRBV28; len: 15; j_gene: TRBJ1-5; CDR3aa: CASSLDRVRGQPQHF; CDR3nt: TGTGCCAGCAGCCTGGACAGGGTTCGGGGTCAGCCCCAGCATTTT
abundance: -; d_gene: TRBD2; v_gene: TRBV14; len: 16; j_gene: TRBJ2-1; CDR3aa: CASSQGLAALYNEQFF; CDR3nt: TGTGCCAGCAGCCAAGGACTAGCGGCCCTATACAATGAGCAGTTCTTC
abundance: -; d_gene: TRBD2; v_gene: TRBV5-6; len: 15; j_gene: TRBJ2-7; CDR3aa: CASSQGLAVPYEQYF; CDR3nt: TGTGCCAGCAGCCAGGGACTAGCGGTGCCCTACGAGCAGTACTTC
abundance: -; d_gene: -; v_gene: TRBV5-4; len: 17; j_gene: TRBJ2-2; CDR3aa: CASSLAFQGSNTGELFF; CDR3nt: TGTGCCAGCAGCTTGGCCTTTCAGGGATCGAACACCGGGGAGCTGTTTTTT